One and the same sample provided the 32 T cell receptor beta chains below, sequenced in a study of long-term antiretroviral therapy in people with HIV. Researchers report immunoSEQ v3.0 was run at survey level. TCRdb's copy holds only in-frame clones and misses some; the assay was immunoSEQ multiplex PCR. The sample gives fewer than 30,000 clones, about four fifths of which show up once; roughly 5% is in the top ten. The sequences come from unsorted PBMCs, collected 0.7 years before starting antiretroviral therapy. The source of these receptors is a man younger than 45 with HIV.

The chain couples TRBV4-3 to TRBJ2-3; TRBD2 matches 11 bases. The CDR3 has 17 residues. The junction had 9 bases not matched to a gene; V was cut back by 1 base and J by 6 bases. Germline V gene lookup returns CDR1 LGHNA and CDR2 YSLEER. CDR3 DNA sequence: TGCGCCAGCAGCCAAGGGGTAGCGGGAGGGCCGGGGGATACGCAGTATTTT. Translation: CASSQGVAGGPGDTQYF.

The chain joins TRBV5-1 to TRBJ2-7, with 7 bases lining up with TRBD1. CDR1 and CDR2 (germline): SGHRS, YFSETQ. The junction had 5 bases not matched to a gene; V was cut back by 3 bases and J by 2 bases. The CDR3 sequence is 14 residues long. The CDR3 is CASSSGTAAYEQYF. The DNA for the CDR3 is TGCGCCAGCAGCTCCGGGACAGCAGCCTACGAGCAGTACTTC.

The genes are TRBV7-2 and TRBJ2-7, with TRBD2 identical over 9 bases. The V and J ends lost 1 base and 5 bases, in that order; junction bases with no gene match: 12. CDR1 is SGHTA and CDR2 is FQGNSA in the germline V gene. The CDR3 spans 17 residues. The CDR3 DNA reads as TGTGCCAGCAGCTTAGGGTTTAGCGGGAGTTATCGCGACGAGCAGTACTTC. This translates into CASSLGFSGSYRDEQYF. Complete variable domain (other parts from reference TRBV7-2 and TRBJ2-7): GAGVSQSPSNKVTEKGKDVELRCDPISGHTALYWYRQSLGQGLEFLIYFQGNSAPDKSGLPSDRFSAERTGGSVSTLTIQRTQQEDSAVYLCASSLGFSGSYRDEQYFGPGTRLTVT.

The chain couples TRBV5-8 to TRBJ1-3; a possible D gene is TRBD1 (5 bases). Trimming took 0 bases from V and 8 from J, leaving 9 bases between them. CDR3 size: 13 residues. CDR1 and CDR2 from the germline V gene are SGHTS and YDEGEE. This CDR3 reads CASSLGQLDTIYF. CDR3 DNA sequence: TGTGCCAGCAGCTTGGGACAGCTGGACACCATATATTTT.

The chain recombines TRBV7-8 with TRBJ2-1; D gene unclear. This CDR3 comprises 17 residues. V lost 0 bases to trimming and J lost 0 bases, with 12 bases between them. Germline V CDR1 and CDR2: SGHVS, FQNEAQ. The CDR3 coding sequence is TGTGCCAGCAGCTTAGCCCCACTGGGTAGCTCCTACAATGAGCAGTTCTTC. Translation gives CASSLAPLGSSYNEQFF.

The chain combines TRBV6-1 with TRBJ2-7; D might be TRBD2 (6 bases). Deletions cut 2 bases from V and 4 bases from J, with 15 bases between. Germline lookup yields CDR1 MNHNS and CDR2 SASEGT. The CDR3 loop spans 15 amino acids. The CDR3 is CASSEFPRREYEQYF. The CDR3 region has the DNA TGTGCCAGCAGTGAATTCCCAAGGAGGGAGTACGAGCAGTACTTC.

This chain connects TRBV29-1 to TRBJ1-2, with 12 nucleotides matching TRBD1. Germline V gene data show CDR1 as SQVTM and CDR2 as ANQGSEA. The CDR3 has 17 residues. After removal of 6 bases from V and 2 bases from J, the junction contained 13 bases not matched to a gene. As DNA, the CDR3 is TGCAGCGTCCAAGGAGGGGGACAGGGGGCCGGGAACTATGGCTACACCTTC. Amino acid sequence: CSVQGGGQGAGNYGYTF.

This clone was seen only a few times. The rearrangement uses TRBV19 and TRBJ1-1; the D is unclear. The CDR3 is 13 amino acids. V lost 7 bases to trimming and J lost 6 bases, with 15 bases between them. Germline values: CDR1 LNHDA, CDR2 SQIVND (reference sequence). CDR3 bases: TGTGCCAGTAAGATGGAACTTGCTTCTGAAGCTTTCTTT. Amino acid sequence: CASKMELASEAFF.

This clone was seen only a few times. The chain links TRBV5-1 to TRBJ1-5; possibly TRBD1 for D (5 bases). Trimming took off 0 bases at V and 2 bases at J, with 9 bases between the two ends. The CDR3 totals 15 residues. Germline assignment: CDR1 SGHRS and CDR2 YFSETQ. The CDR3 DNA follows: TGCGCCAGCAGCTTGGGGGGCAGGGGCAATCAGCCCCAGCATTTT. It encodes CASSLGGRGNQPQHF.

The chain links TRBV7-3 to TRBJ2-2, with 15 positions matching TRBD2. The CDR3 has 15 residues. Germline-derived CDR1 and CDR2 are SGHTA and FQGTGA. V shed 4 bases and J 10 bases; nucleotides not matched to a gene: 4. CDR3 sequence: CASSSGLAGGKELFF. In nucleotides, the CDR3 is TGTGCCAGCAGCTCCGGACTAGCGGGGGGGAAGGAGCTGTTTTTT.

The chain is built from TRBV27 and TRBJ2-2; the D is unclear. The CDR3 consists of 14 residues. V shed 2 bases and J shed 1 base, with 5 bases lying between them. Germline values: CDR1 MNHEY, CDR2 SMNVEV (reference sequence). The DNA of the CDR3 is TGTGCCAGCAGTTTACCCCAGAACACCGGGGAGCTGTTTTTT. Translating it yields CASSLPQNTGELFF.

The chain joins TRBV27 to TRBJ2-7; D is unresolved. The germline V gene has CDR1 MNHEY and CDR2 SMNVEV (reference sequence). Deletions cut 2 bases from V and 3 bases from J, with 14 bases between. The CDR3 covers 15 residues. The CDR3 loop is CASSLEASIGYEQYF. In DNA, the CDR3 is TGTGCCAGCAGTTTAGAGGCTTCGATTGGCTACGAGCAGTACTTC.

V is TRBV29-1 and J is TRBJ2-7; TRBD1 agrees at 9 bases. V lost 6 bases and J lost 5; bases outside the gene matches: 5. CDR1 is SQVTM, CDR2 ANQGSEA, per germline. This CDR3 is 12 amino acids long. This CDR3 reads CSVRDRDHEQYF. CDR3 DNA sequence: TGCAGCGTCCGGGACAGGGACCACGAGCAGTACTTC.

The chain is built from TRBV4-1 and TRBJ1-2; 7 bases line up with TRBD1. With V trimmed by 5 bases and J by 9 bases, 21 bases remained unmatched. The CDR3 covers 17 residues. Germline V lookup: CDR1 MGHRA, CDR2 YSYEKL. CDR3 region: CASSKSVTGTVLLSYTF. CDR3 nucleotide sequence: TGCGCCAGCAGCAAGAGCGTAACCGGGACAGTGCTATTAAGCTACACCTTC.

The CDR3 here is CASSLLASGRALQETQYF. The CDR3 DNA reads as TGTGCCAGCAGTTTACTAGCTAGCGGGAGGGCACTACAAGAGACCCAGTACTTC. This chain joins TRBV27 and TRBJ2-5, with 12 bases that match TRBD2. Germline CDR1 and CDR2: MNHEY and SMNVEV (reference sequence). The CDR3 sequence is 18 residues long. With 2 bases clipped from V and 2 bases from J, the junction kept 9 bases outside the gene matches.

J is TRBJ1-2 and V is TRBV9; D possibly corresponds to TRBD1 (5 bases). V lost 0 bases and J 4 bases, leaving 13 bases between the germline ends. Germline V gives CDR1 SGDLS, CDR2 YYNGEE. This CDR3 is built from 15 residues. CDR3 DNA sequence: TGTGCCAGCAGCGTAGCAGGGAAGGGTCCCTATGGCTACACCTTC. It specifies CASSVAGKGPYGYTF.

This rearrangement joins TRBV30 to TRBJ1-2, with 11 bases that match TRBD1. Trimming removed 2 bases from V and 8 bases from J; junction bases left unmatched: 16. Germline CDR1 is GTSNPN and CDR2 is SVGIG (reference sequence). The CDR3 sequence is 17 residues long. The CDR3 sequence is CAWSPIFGQGAKDGYTF. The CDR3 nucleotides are TGTGCCTGGAGTCCCATTTTTGGACAGGGGGCAAAGGACGGCTACACCTTC.

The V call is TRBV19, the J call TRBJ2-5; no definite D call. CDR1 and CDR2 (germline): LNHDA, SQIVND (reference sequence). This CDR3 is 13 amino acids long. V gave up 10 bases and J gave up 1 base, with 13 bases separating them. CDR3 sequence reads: CATSEWAQETQYF. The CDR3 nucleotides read TGTGCCACCTCCGAATGGGCCCAAGAGACCCAGTACTTC.

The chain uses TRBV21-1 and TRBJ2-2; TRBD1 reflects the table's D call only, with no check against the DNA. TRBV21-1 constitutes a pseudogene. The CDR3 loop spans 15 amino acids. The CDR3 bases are TGTGCCAGCAGCATGGGACAGGGTGGCGCCGGGGAGCTGTTTTTT. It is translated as CASSMGQGGAGELFF.

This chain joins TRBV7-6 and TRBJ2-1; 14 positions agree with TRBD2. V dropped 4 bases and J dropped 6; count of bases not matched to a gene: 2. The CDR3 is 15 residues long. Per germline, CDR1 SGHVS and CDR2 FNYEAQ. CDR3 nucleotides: TGTGCCAGCAGCTCCGGACTAGCGGGAGGCAATGAGCAGTTCTTC. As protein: CASSSGLAGGNEQFF.

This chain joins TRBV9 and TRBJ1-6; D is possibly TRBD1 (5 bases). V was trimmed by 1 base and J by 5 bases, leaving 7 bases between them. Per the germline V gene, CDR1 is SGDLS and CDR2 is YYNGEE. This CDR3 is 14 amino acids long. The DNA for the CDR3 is TGTGCCAGCAGCGTAACAGGAGATAATTCACCCCTCCACTTT. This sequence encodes CASSVTGDNSPLHF.

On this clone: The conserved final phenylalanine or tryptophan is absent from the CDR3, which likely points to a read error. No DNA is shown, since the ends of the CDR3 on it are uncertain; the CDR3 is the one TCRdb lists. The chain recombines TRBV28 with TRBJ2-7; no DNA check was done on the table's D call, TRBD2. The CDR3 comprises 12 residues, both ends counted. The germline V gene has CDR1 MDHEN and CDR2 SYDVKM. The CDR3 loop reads CASSLCEIANPL.

The CDR3 DNA is TGTGCCAGCAGTTTACTAGGGAACACTGAAGCTTTCTTT. This sequence encodes CASSLLGNTEAFF. The chain recombines TRBV27 with TRBJ1-1; D is unresolved. The CDR3 is made up of 13 amino acids. V lost 2 bases and J lost 1, with 5 bases in between. In germline, CDR1 is MNHEY, CDR2 SMNVEV (reference sequence).

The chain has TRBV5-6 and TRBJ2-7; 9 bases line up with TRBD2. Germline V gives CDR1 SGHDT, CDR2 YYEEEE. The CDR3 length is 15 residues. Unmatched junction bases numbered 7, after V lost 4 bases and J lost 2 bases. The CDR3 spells CASSLRGRVPYEQYF. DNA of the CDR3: TGTGCCAGCAGCCTCCGCGGGAGGGTTCCCTACGAGCAGTACTTC.

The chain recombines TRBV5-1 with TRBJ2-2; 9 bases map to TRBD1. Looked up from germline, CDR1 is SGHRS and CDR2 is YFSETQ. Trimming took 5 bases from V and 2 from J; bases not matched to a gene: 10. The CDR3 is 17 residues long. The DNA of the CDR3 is TGCGCCAGCAGATACCTAGGGACAGGGTCCAACACCGGGGAGCTGTTTTTT. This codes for CASRYLGTGSNTGELFF.

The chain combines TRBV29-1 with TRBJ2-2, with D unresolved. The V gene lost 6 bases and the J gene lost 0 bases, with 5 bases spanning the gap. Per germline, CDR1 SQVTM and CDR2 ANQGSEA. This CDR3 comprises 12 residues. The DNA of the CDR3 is TGCAGCGTCAAATCGAACACCGGGGAGCTGTTTTTT. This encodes CSVKSNTGELFF.

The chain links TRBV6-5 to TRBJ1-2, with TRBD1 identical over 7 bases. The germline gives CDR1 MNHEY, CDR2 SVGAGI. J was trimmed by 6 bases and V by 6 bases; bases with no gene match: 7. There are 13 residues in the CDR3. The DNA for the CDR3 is TGTGCCAGCAGCAGACAGGGCTGGGATGGCTACACCTTC. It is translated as CASSRQGWDGYTF.

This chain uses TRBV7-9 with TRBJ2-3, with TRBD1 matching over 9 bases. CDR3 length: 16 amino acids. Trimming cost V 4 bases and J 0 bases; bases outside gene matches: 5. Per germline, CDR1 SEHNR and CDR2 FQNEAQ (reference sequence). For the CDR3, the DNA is TGTGCCAGCAGCTCCACAGGGGGCCCTAGCACAGATACGCAGTATTTT. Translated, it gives CASSSTGGPSTDTQYF.

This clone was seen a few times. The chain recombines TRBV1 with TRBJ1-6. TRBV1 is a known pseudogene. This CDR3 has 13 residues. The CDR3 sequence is CTSSQREREPLHF. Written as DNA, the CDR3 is TGCACCAGCAGCCAGAGGGAGAGGGAACCCCTCCACTTT.

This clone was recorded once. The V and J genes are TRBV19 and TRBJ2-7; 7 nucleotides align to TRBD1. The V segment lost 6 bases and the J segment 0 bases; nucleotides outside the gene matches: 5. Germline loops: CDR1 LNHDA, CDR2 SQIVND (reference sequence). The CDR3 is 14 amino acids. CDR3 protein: CASSKTGLSYEQYF. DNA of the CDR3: TGTGCCAGTAGCAAGACAGGGCTCTCCTACGAGCAGTACTTC. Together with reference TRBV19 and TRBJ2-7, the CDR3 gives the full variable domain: DGGITQSPKYLFRKEGQNVTLSCEQNLNHDAMYWYRQDPGQGLRLIYYSQIVNDFQKGDIAEGYSVSREKKESFPLTVTSAQKNPTAFYLCASSKTGLSYEQYFGPGTRLTVT.

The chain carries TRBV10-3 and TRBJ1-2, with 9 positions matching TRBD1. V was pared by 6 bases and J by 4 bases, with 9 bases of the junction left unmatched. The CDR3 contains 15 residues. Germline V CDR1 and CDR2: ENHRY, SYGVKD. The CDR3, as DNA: TGTGCCATCAGCGCGGAGACAGGGGGTTTCTATGGCTACACCTTC. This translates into CAISAETGGFYGYTF.

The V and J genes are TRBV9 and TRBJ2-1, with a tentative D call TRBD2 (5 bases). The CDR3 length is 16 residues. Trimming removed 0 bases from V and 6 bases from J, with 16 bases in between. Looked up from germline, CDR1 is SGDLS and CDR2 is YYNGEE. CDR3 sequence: CASSVGWLANGNEQFF. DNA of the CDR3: TGTGCCAGCAGCGTAGGGTGGCTAGCAAACGGCAATGAGCAGTTCTTC. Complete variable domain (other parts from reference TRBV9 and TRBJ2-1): DSGVTQTPKHLITATGQRVTLRCSPRSGDLSVYWYQQSLDQGLQFLIQYYNGEERAKGNILERFSAQQFPDLHSELNLSSLELGDSALYFCASSVGWLANGNEQFFGPGTRLTVL.